Shown below are 21 T cell receptor beta chains from a single sample sequenced in a study of T cells after posttransplantation cyclophosphamide. The naive gate required viable CD3+CD4+ or CD3+CD8+ cells with CCR7+CD45RA+CD45RO-CD95-CD27+CD28+ phenotype. The assay was immunoSEQ multiplex PCR, and TCRdb's table has in-frame clones only and misses some. The data contain roughly 30,000 clones, 75% to 95% of them singletons. Material: naive CD4+ T cells sorted from PBMCs. These receptor sequences come from a woman aged 55-75 years in good health, CMV-negative, and a related stem cell transplant donor.

This chain connects TRBV7-9 to TRBJ1-1; possible D gene TRBD1, 5 bases. The CDR3 sequence is 17 residues long. Germline V gene data show CDR1 as SEHNR and CDR2 as FQNEAQ (reference sequence). V lost 7 bases to trimming and J lost 3 bases, with 24 bases between them. The CDR3 DNA is TGTGCCAGCACCAGCCCCGGGGGGGGGACGGGGTACACTGAAGCTTTCTTT. It codes for CASTSPGGGTGYTEAFF.

The chain couples TRBV9 to TRBJ1-6, with 10 bases lining up with TRBD1. The CDR3 has 14 amino acids. The germline gives CDR1 SGDLS, CDR2 YYNGEE. The ends lost 0 bases at V and 9 bases at J; junction bases unmatched: 0. CDR3 DNA sequence: TGTGCCAGCAGCGTAGGGACAGGGGGTTCACCCCTCCACTTT. Protein product: CASSVGTGGSPLHF.

V and J are TRBV4-2 and TRBJ2-7, with a tentative D call TRBD2 (6 bases). Trimming left V 0 bases short and J 0 bases short, with 15 bases between. The CDR3 spans 17 residues. Germline V gene sequence: CDR1 LGHNA, CDR2 YNFKEQ. CDR3 nucleotides: TGTGCCAGCAGCCAAGAAGGTGATAGCGGAAGCTCCTACGAGCAGTACTTC. This translates into CASSQEGDSGSSYEQYF.

V and J are TRBV5-1 and TRBJ2-2, with D tentatively TRBD1 (5 bases). This CDR3 contains 16 residues. Germline V gene data show CDR1 as SGHRS and CDR2 as YFSETQ. V lost 1 base and J lost 1, with 11 bases in between. The CDR3, as DNA: TGCGCCAGCAGCTTGACCATCGGACAGAACACCGGGGAGCTGTTTTTT. The encoded protein is CASSLTIGQNTGELFF.

The rearrangement joins TRBV7-2 to TRBJ1-5, with D possibly being TRBD1 (6 bases). Germline lookup yields CDR1 SGHTA and CDR2 FQGNSA. Trimming took 4 bases from V and 3 from J, leaving 7 bases between them. This CDR3 is 13 amino acids long. The CDR3 sequence: CASSWDINQPQHF. The CDR3 coding sequence is TGTGCCAGCAGCTGGGACATCAATCAGCCCCAGCATTTT.

V and J are TRBV6-5 and TRBJ1-5, with TRBD1 matching 8 bases. V lost 5 bases to trimming and J lost 7 bases; unmatched junction nucleotides: 4. The CDR3 extends over 13 amino acids. Germline V CDR1 and CDR2: MNHEY, SVGAGI. CDR3 sequence reads: CASSQTGAQPQHF. The DNA of the CDR3 is TGTGCCAGCAGTCAGACAGGGGCCCAGCCCCAGCATTTT.

This clone was detected only once. The chain joins TRBV21-1 to TRBJ1-3; the listed D gene, TRBD1, was not tested against the DNA. TRBV21-1 is given as a pseudogene. CDR3 length: 14 amino acids. The CDR3 sequence: CASSRQGFGNTIYF. The CDR3 nucleotides read TGTGCCAGCAGCAGACAGGGTTTCGGAAACACCATATATTTT.

The chain has TRBV7-2 and TRBJ1-5, with TRBD1 matching over 7 bases. CDR1 is SGHTA and CDR2 is FQGNSA in the germline V gene. After removal of 1 base from V and 6 bases from J, the junction contained 9 bases not matched to a gene. The length of the CDR3 is 16 residues. CDR3 sequence reads: CASSLGSGGWGQPQHF. In DNA form, the CDR3 reads TGTGCCAGCAGCTTAGGGTCAGGGGGATGGGGTCAGCCCCAGCATTTT.

The chain links TRBV4-2 to TRBJ1-2, with D unresolved. CDR1 is LGHNA, CDR2 YNFKEQ, per germline. Trimming took 5 bases from V and 4 from J, leaving 17 bases between them. The CDR3 is 15 amino acids. Here the CDR3 reads CASSARVGEAYGYTF. The CDR3 DNA reads as TGTGCCAGCAGCGCGCGAGTTGGGGAGGCCTATGGCTACACCTTC.

The chain couples TRBV9 to TRBJ2-4, with a weak D call TRBD2 (5 bases). With 3 bases removed from V and 1 base from J, the gap between germline ends came to 14 bases. CDR1 is SGDLS, CDR2 YYNGEE, per germline. CDR3 size: 16 residues. CDR3 residues: CASSADLLGAKNIQYF. CDR3 DNA: TGTGCCAGCAGCGCAGACTTACTAGGGGCCAAAAACATTCAGTACTTC.

The chain combines TRBV6-5 with TRBJ2-3, with 9 bases matching TRBD1. V shed 4 bases, J shed 2 bases, and the junction held 4 bases outside the gene matches. The V gene's germline CDR1 is MNHEY and CDR2 SVGAGI. The CDR3 runs 15 residues. The CDR3 here is CASSFRDRVTDTQYF. CDR3 nucleotide sequence: TGTGCCAGCAGTTTCCGGGACAGGGTCACAGATACGCAGTATTTT.

The CDR3 spells CASSLLAGHNEQFF. DNA for the CDR3: TGTGCCAGTAGTCTGCTAGCGGGCCACAATGAGCAGTTCTTC. The chain employs TRBV19 and TRBJ2-1, with 8 bases lining up with TRBD2. The length of the CDR3 is 14 residues. The germline V gene encodes CDR1 LNHDA and CDR2 SQIVND (reference sequence). With V trimmed by 5 bases and J by 5 bases, 5 bases remained unmatched. The full variable domain, its missing parts supplied by reference TRBV19 and TRBJ2-1, is DGGITQSPKYLFRKEGQNVTLSCEQNLNHDAMYWYRQDPGQGLRLIYYSQIVNDFQKGDIAEGYSVSREKKESFPLTVTSAQKNPTAFYLCASSLLAGHNEQFFGPGTRLTVL.

Concerning this clone itself: The same CDR3 also results from other DNA sequences found in this sample. The V call is TRBV7-9, the J call TRBJ2-1, with TRBD2 identical over 8 bases. Trimming removed 6 bases from V and 2 bases from J; junction bases left unmatched: 3. Germline V gene lookup returns CDR1 SEHNR and CDR2 FQNEAQ (reference sequence). The CDR3 covers 14 residues. The CDR3 bases are TGTGCCAGCAGTCGGGGGGGGACCTACAATGAGCAGTTCTTC. Protein: CASSRGGTYNEQFF.

This clone has only one observation. The chain joins TRBV5-1 to TRBJ2-2; the match to TRBD1 covers 10 bases. The germline gives CDR1 SGHRS, CDR2 YFSETQ. This CDR3 spans 15 amino acids. The junction had 7 bases not matched to a gene; V was cut back by 3 bases and J by 8 bases. The chain's CDR3 is CASSSGTGVTGELFF. The CDR3 nucleotides are TGCGCCAGCAGCTCCGGGACAGGGGTAACTGGGGAGCTGTTTTTT. Filled out from reference TRBV5-1 and TRBJ2-2, the complete variable domain reads KAGVTQTPRYLIKTRGQQVTLSCSPISGHRSVSWYQQTPGQGLQFLFEYFSETQRNKGNFPGRFSGRQFSNSRSEMNVSTLELGDSALYLCASSSGTGVTGELFFGEGSRLTVL.

CDR3 DNA: TGTGCCAGCAGTTACTCAACAGTGAGGGGCACAGATACGCAGTATTTT. Its protein product is CASSYSTVRGTDTQYF. The chain links TRBV6-5 to TRBJ2-3; weak D call: TRBD2 (5 bases). Germline-derived CDR1 and CDR2 are MNHEY and SVGAGI. Trimming took 0 bases from V and 1 from J, leaving 11 bases between them. CDR3 size: 16 residues.

This clone appeared a single time. The chain links TRBV9 to TRBJ2-2, with D maybe TRBD2 (5 bases). The CDR3 is 14 residues long. The V end was cut by 4 bases, the J end by 1 base, with 8 bases between. The V gene's germline CDR1 is SGDLS and CDR2 YYNGEE. CDR3 sequence: CASSPSGNTGELFF. The CDR3 DNA reads as TGTGCCAGCAGCCCCAGCGGGAACACCGGGGAGCTGTTTTTT.

J is TRBJ1-6 and V is TRBV9; a possible D gene is TRBD1 (5 bases). Germline V gene lookup returns CDR1 SGDLS and CDR2 YYNGEE. V was cut by 0 bases and J by 7 bases, with 8 bases left in between. The CDR3 covers 14 residues. The CDR3 region is CASSVDGGNSPLHF. DNA of the CDR3: TGTGCCAGCAGCGTAGACGGGGGGAATTCACCCCTCCACTTT.

This clone has a single count. V gene TRBV28 combines with J gene TRBJ1-6, with 7 bases fitting TRBD1. Germline V lookup: CDR1 MDHEN, CDR2 SYDVKM. The CDR3 contains 14 residues. V shed 4 bases and J 6 bases; nucleotides not matched to a gene: 3. The CDR3 nucleotides read TGTGCCAGCAGTTCGGGACAGACTAATTCACCCCTCCACTTT. Translation gives CASSSGQTNSPLHF.

The chain recombines TRBV6-1 with TRBJ2-3, with D maybe TRBD2 (7 bases). The V end was cut by 11 bases, the J end by 3 bases, with 18 bases between. This CDR3 contains 14 residues. Per the germline V gene, CDR1 is MNHNS and CDR2 is SASEGT. As DNA, the CDR3 is TGTGCCGTGTCGTTAGGGGGGGGTACAGATACGCAGTATTTT. Translation: CAVSLGGGTDTQYF.

The rearrangement joins TRBV6-5 to TRBJ2-5; TRBD2 matches 10 bases. The J segment lost 5 bases and the V segment lost 5 bases, leaving 2 bases of the junction unmatched. Germline V lookup: CDR1 MNHEY, CDR2 SVGAGI. This CDR3 has 13 amino acids. The CDR3 DNA reads TGTGCCAGCAGTGAGGGACTAGCGGAGACCCAGTACTTC. Translation gives CASSEGLAETQYF.

This chain links TRBV27 with TRBJ1-4, with a weak D call TRBD1 (5 bases). CDR1 and CDR2 from the germline V gene are MNHEY and SMNVEV (reference sequence). CDR3 length: 13 amino acids. V lost 11 bases and J lost 8, with 18 bases in between. CDR3 sequence reads: CAGLRGGREKLFF. In DNA form, the CDR3 reads TGTGCCGGCTTGCGGGGCGGGAGAGAAAAACTGTTTTTT.